This note documents a single T cell receptor (beta chain) sequence. This clone's antigen is unknown. Base quality data are lacking; no much larger clone is found one base away. The data are from a study of blood T cell repertoires in COVID-19 (dated by TCRdb to the early 2020s). Concerning the study at large: The collaborator samples originated in the United States, Italy and Spain and spanned the acute and convalescent phases of COVID-19. The samples were drawn from the first 160 participants of the ongoing ImmuneRACE study and from over a thousand subjects provided by 6 global collaborators. The material from the prospective study consisted of cDNA or gDNA derived from T cells, B-cell-depleted T cells, or PBMCs. Where available, HLA class I and class II types were obtained from metadata supplied by the sample provider rather than from assay-based typing. The repertoires were made available in a free public database intended to serve as a resource for research on the immune response to SARS-CoV-2. The dataset comprised deeply sampled blood TCRbeta repertoires from subjects exposed to, actively infected with, or recovered from COVID-19. Nearly every sample came with metadata listing a de-identified subject ID, COVID-19 status, age in years and sex.

Points the paper makes about the study in general: How much clinical and demographic metadata was included differed by source and by participant, and the metadata was provided uncurated.

In the prospective study, participants were roughly 18 to 90 years old, resided in 25 or so geographic areas of the United States, and were enrolled through a virtual design. In the prospective study, cohorts were assigned on the basis of participant-reported clinical history obtained from a screening survey and a study questionnaire. For ImmuneRACE Cohort 3, a participant was defined as recovered based on two consecutive negative NP/OP PCR tests, clearance by a healthcare professional, or resolution of symptoms. In the prospective study, mobile phlebotomists collected whole blood, serum and a nasopharyngeal or oropharyngeal swab from each participant. Additional blood draws and questionnaires over an approximately 2-month period could optionally be provided by prospective study participants. Before DNA extraction, prospective study blood samples were shipped either frozen or at room temperature.

TCRbeta CDR3 regions were amplified from genomic DNA by means of the immunoSEQ Assay, a bias-controlled multiplex PCR. The authors' pipeline ran thus. The number of nucleated cells in each sample was estimated by amplification of reference gene primers within the assay. To quantify the absolute abundance of each unique TCRbeta CDR3 rearrangement, sequence reads were collapsed and filtered. Productive Simpson clonality was computed per sample as the square root of Simpson's diversity index over productive rearrangements. TCRdb's version of the immuneACCESS table is confined to in-frame rearrangements and falls short of the full clone set. An unresolved V gene accounts for under half of the shortfall where checked; the remainder is of unknown origin. V and J calls and clone size follow that table, whereas D and trimming were derived from the DNA. The sample table lists some 200,000 clones, approximately 84% of them with a count of one. 7% to 9% of the sample lies in the top ten.

Input material: PBMCs or T cells enriched from blood (not recorded which). The TCR sequence derives from a man aged 35 to 55 who had recovered from COVID-19.

The CDR3 protein: CASSLGGSGPNSPLHF. The nucleotides read TGTGCCAGCAGCTTGGGTGGGTCAGGGCCAAATTCACCCCTCCACTTT. The rearranged segments are TRBV5-6 and TRBJ1-6, and the D gene may be TRBD1, 5 bases matching. Its CDR3 holds 16 amino acids, cysteine through phenylalanine. The read is trimmed to its CDR3 DNA, 48 bases read in frame from base 1. From the germline V gene, CDR1 is SGHDT and CDR2 is YYEEEE. At the junction V is shortened by 0 bases and J by 7 bases, with 14 bases in between.